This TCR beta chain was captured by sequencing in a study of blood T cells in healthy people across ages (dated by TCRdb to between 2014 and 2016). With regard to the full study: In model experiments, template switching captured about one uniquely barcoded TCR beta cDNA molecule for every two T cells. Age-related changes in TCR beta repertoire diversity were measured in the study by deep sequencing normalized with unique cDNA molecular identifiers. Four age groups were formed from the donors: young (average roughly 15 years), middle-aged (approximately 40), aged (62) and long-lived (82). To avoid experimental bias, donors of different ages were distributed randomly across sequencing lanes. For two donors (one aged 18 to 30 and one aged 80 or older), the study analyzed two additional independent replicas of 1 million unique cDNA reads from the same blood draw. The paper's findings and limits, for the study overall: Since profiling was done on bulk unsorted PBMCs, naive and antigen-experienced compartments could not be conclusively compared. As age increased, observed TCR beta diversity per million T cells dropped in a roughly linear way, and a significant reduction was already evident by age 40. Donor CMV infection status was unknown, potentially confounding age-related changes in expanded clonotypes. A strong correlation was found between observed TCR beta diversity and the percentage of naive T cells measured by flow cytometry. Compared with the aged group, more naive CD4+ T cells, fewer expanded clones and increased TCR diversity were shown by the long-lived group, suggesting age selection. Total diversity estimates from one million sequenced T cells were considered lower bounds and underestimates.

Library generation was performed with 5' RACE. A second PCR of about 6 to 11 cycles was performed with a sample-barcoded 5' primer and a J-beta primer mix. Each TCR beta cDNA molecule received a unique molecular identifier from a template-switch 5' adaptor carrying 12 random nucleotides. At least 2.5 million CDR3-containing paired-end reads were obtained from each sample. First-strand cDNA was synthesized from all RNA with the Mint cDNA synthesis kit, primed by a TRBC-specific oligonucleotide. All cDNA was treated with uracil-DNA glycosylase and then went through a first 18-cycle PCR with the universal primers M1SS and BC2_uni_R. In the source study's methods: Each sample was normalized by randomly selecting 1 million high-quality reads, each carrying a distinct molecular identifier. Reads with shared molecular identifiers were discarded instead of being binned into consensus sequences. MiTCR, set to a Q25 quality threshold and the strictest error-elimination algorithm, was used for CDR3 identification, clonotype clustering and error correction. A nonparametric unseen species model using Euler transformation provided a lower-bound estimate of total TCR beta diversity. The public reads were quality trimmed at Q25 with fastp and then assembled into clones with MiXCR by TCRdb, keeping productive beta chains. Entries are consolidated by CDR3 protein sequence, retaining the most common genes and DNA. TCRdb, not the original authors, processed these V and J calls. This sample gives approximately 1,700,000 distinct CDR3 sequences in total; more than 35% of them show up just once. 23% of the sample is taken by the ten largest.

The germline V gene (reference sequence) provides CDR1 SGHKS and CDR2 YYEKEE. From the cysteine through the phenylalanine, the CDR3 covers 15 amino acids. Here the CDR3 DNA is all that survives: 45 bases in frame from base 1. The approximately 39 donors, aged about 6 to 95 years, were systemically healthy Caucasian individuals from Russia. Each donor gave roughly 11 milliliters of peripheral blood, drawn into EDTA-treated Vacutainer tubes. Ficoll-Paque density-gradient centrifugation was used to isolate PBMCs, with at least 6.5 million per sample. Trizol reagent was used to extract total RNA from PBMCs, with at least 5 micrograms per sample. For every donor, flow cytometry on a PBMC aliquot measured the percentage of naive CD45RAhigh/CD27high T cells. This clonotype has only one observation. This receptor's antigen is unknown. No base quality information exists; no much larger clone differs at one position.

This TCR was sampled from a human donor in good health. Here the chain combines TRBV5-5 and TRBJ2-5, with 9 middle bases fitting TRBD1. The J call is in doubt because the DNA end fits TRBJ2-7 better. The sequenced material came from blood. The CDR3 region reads CASSLVQGALGEQYF. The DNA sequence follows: TGTGCCAGCAGCTTGGTACAGGGGGCGCTTGGCGAGCAGTACTTC.